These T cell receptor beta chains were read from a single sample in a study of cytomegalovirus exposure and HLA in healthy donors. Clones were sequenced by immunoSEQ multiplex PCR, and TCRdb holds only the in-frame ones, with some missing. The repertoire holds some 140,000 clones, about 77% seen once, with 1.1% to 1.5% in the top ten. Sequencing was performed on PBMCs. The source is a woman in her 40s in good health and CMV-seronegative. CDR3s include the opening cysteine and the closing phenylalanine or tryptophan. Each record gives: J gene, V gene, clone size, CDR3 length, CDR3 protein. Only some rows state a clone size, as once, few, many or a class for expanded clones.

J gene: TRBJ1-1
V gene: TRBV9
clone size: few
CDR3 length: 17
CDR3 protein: CASSAPLRGWSDTEAFF

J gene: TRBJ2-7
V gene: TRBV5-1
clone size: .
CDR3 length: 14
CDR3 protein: CASSLGANSYEQYF

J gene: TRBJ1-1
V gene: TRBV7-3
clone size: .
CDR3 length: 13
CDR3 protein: CASSFQGDTEAFF

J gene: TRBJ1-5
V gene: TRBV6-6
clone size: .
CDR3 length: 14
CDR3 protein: CASSYSSSGLSQHF

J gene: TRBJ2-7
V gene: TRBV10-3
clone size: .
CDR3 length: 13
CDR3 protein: CAISVVENGEQYF

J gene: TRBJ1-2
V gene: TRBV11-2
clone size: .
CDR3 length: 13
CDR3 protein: CASGEGGVYGYTF

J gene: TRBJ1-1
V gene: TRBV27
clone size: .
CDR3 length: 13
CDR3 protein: CASSFLERTEAFF

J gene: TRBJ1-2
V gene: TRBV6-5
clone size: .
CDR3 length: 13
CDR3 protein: CASSFRSNYGYTF

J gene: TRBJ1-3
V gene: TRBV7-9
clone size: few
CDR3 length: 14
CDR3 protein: CASSLWGTENTIYF

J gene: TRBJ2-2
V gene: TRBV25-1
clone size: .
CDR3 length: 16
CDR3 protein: CASSEYRQGGTGELFF